This record concerns one T cell receptor (beta chain) sequence. The V end lost 0 bases, the J end lost 2 bases, and 6 bases lay between the germline ends. This CDR3 has 13 amino acids. Germline CDR1 is SGHKS and CDR2 is YYEKEE (reference sequence). Using immunoSEQ multiplex PCR, the repertoire was profiled, and TCRdb retains in-frame clones only, with some absent. The sample has more than 60,000 clones, 85% to 90% seen once. The sample belongs to a study of OX40 agonist ivuxolimab in advanced cancers. This chain uses TRBV5-5 with TRBJ2-7; D unresolved. This TCR came from an adult with an advanced solid tumor such as melanoma, head and neck, liver or kidney cancer. The material was CD4+ or CD8+ T cells sorted from blood, obtained in a trial of the OX40 agonist ivuxolimab. The CDR3 here is CASSLGPTYEQYF. The CDR3 nucleotides are TGTGCCAGCAGCTTGGGACCTACCTACGAGCAGTACTTC.